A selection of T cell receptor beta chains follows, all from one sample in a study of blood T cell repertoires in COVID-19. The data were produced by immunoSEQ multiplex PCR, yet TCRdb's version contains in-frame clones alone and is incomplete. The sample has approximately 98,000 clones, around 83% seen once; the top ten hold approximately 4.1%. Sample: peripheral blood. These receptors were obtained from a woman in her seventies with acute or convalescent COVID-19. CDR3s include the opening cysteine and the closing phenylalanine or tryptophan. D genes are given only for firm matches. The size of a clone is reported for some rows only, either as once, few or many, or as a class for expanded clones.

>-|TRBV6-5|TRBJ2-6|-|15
CASEEGSSGANVLTF
TGTGCCAGCGAAGAGGGCAGCTCTGGGGCCAACGTCCTGACTTTC
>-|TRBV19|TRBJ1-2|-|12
CASSATVYGYTF
TGTGCCAGTAGTGCCACAGTGTATGGCTACACCTTC
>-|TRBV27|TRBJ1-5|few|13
CASQDSFNQPQHF
TGTGCCAGCCAGGACAGCTTCAATCAGCCCCAGCATTTT
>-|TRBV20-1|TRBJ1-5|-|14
CSASQGISNQPQHF
TGCAGTGCTAGTCAGGGGATTAGCAATCAGCCCCAGCATTTT
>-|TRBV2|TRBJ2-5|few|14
CASSEAGGGETQYF
TGTGCCAGCAGTGAAGCTGGGGGCGGGGAGACCCAGTACTTC
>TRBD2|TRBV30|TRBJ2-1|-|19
CAWTPWVREFSSSYNEQFF
TGTGCCTGGACCCCTTGGGTGCGGGAGTTTTCGAGCTCCTACAATGAGCAGTTCTTC
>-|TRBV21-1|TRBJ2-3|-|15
CASGFGTESTDTQYF
TGTGCCAGCGGCTTCGGGACAGAGAGCACAGATACGCAGTATTTT
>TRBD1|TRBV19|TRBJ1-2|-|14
CASSMGQGNYGYTF
TGTGCCAGTAGTATGGGACAGGGAAACTATGGCTACACCTTC
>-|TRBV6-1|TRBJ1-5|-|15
CASSEYRSANQPQHF
TGTGCCAGCAGTGAGTACAGGTCGGCCAATCAGCCCCAGCATTTT
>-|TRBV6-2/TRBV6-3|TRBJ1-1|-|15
CASSPGGGRRTEAFF
TGTGCCAGCAGCCCGGGGGGGGGCAGAAGGACTGAAGCTTTCTTT
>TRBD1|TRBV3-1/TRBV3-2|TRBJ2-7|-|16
CASSQDYTGVGVEQYF
TGTGCCAGCAGCCAAGATTACACAGGGGTAGGGGTCGAGCAGTACTTC
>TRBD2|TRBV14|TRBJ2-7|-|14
CASSRGLAVGEQYF
TGTGCCAGCAGCCGGGGACTAGCGGTGGGCGAGCAGTACTTC
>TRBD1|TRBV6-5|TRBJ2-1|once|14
CASRTGGSHNEQFF
TGTGCCAGCAGGACAGGGGGAAGTCACAATGAGCAGTTCTTC
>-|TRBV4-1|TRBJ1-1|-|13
CASSQGPGTEAFF
TGCGCCAGCAGCCAGGGGCCCGGGACTGAAGCTTTCTTT
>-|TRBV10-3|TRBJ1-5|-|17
CAISESTDRASNQPQHF
TGTGCCATCAGTGAGTCGACTGACAGAGCTAGCAATCAGCCCCAGCATTTT
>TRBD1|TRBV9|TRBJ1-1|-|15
CASSFRDRGDTEAFF
TGTGCCAGCAGCTTCCGGGACAGGGGAGACACTGAAGCTTTCTTT
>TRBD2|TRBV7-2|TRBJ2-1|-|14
CASSLWSGESEQFF
TGTGCCAGCAGCTTATGGAGCGGGGAGAGTGAGCAGTTCTTC
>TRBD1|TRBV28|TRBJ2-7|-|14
CASSFGTGTYEQYF
TGTGCCAGCAGTTTTGGGACAGGGACCTACGAGCAGTACTTC
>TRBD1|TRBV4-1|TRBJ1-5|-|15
CASSAPGQGPQPQHF
TGCGCCAGCAGCGCACCGGGACAGGGGCCTCAGCCCCAGCATTTT
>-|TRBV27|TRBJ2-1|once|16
CARKAGQEAGHNEQFF
TGTGCCCGTAAGGCGGGGCAGGAGGCGGGGCACAATGAGCAGTTCTTC
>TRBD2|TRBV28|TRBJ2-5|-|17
CASSFQPTSAGRETQYF
TGTGCCAGCAGTTTCCAACCGACTAGCGCGGGACGGGAGACCCAGTACTTC
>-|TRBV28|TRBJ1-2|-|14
CASSFEGGNYGYTF
TGTGCCAGCAGTTTTGAGGGTGGAAACTATGGCTACACCTTC
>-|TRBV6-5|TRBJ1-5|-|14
CASSNNGQNQPQHF
TGTGCCAGCAGTAATAATGGGCAGAATCAGCCCCAGCATTTT
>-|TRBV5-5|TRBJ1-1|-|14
CASTVFPRDTEAFF
TGTGCCAGCACCGTGTTCCCACGCGACACTGAAGCTTTCTTT
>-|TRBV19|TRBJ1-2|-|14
CASSDDRSFSGYTF
TGTGCCAGTAGTGATGACAGGAGCTTCTCTGGCTACACCTTC
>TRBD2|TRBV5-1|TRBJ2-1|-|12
CASSSRGGEQFF
TGCGCCAGCAGCTCCCGCGGGGGTGAGCAGTTCTTC
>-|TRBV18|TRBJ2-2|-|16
CASSPNSPLNTGELFF
TGTGCCAGCTCACCAAACAGCCCTTTGAACACCGGGGAGCTGTTTTTT
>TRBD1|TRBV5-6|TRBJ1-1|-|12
CASRAQGTEAFF
TGTGCCAGCAGGGCACAGGGGACCGAAGCTTTCTTT
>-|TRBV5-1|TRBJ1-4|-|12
CASSFGNEKLFF
TGCGCCAGCAGCTTCGGTAATGAAAAACTGTTTTTT
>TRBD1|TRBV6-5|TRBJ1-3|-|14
CASGGQSSGNTIYF
TGTGCCAGCGGGGGACAGAGCTCTGGAAACACCATATATTTT
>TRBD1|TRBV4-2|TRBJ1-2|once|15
CASSQETGTIYGYTF
TGTGCCAGCAGCCAAGAGACAGGGACGATCTATGGCTACACCTTC
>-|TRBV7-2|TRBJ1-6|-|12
CASSYDTRTLHF
TGTGCCAGCAGCTACGACACTCGAACCCTCCACTTT
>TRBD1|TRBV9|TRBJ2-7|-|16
CASSVGRDRGFYEQYF
TGTGCCAGCAGCGTAGGCAGAGACAGGGGATTCTACGAGCAGTACTTC
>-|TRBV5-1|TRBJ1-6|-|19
CASSFYPREDLGYNSPLHF
TGCGCCAGCAGCTTCTACCCCCGGGAAGACCTCGGGTATAATTCACCCCTCCACTTT
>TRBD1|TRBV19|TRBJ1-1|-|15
CASSSGQGVGTEAFF
TGTGCCAGTAGTTCAGGACAGGGAGTGGGAACTGAAGCTTTCTTT
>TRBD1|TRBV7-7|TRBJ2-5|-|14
CASSLGTAAETQYF
TGTGCTAGCAGCCTAGGGACAGCCGCGGAGACCCAGTACTTC
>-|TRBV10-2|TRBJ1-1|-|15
CASSDPDSSNTEAFF
TGCGCCAGCAGTGATCCGGACAGTAGCAACACTGAAGCTTTCTTT
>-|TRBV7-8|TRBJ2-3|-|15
CASSPSLVRTDTQYF
TGTGCCAGCAGCCCCTCGTTAGTTCGCACAGATACGCAGTATTTT
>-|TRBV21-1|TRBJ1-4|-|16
CASTRSDRVTNEKLFF
TGTGCCAGCACAAGGTCCGACAGGGTAACTAATGAAAAACTGTTTTTT
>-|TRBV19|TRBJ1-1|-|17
CASSIAVGGGKNTEAFF
TGTGCCAGTAGTATTGCTGTGGGGGGGGGAAAGAACACTGAAGCTTTCTTT
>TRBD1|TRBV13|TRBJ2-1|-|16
CASSLADRGPHGEQFF
TGTGCCAGCAGCTTAGCGGACAGGGGGCCTCACGGTGAGCAGTTCTTC
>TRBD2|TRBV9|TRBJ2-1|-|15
CASSVEAGTSNEQFF
TGTGCCAGCAGCGTAGAAGCGGGAACTTCCAATGAGCAGTTCTTC